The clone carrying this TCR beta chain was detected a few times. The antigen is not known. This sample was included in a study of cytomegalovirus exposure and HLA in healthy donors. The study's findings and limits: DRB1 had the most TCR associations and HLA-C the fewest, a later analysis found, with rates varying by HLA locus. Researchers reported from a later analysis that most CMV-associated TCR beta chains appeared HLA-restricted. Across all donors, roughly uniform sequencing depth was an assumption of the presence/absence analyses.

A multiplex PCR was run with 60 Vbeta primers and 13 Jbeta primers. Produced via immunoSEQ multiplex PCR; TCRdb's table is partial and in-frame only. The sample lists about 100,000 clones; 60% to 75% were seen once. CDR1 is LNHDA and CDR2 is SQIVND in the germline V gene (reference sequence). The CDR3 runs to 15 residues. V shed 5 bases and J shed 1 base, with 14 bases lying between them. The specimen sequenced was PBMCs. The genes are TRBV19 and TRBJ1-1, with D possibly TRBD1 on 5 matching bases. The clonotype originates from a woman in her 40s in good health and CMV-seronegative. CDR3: CASSDPGLKNTEAFF. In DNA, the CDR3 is TGTGCCAGTAGTGATCCGGGACTCAAGAACACTGAAGCTTTCTTT. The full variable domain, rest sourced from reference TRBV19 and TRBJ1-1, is DGGITQSPKYLFRKEGQNVTLSCEQNLNHDAMYWYRQDPGQGLRLIYYSQIVNDFQKGDIAEGYSVSREKKESFPLTVTSAQKNPTAFYLCASSDPGLKNTEAFFGQGTRLTVV.